A single sample is the source of the 16 T cell receptor beta chains below, sequenced in a study of cytomegalovirus exposure and HLA in healthy donors. Primers included in the PCR were 60 Vbeta and 13 Jbeta primers. Produced via immunoSEQ multiplex PCR; TCRdb's table is partial and in-frame only. There are 80,000 or so clones in the sample, with roughly 15% held by the top ten. Sequenced input: PBMCs. Receptors originate from a man aged 45 to 65 in good health and CMV-seropositive.

The rearrangement joins TRBV19 to TRBJ1-1; no firm D call. The length of the CDR3 is 14 residues. With 9 bases removed from V and 4 bases from J, the gap between germline ends came to 18 bases. Germline V gives CDR1 LNHDA, CDR2 SQIVND (reference sequence). This CDR3 is CASRPRVSGTEAFF. The CDR3 bases are TGTGCCAGCAGACCCCGCGTATCGGGCACTGAAGCTTTCTTT.

The V call is TRBV7-9, the J call TRBJ2-3; D perhaps matches TRBD1 (6 bases). The V end was cut by 6 bases, the J end by 0 bases, with 19 bases between. Germline CDR1 and CDR2: SEHNR and FQNEAQ (reference sequence). This CDR3 spans 17 amino acids. CDR3 sequence reads: CASSFATGFPSTDTQYF. CDR3 nucleotides: TGTGCCAGCAGTTTCGCGACAGGTTTCCCTAGCACAGATACGCAGTATTTT.

J is TRBJ1-4 and V is TRBV25-1; no definite D call. The CDR3 sequence is 15 residues long. Trimming pared 4 bases from V and 4 bases from J, leaving 13 bases between. Germline values: CDR1 MGHDK, CDR2 SYGVNS. The CDR3 spells CASSGRAVNNEKLFF. In nucleotides, the CDR3 is TGTGCCAGCAGTGGTCGTGCAGTTAATAATGAAAAACTGTTTTTT.

This chain joins TRBV19 and TRBJ1-3; 8 positions agree with TRBD1. From germline, CDR1 is LNHDA and CDR2 SQIVND (reference sequence). This CDR3 has 13 amino acids. The V gene end was trimmed by 9 bases and the J gene end by 2 bases; junction bases not matched to a gene: 3. The DNA of the CDR3 is TGTGCCAGCGGACAGGGAACTGGAAACACCATATATTTT. Translating gives CASGQGTGNTIYF.

The V and J genes are TRBV21-1 and TRBJ2-7; the tabulated D call, TRBD1, remains unverified against the DNA. TRBV21-1 constitutes a pseudogene. The CDR3 covers 15 residues. The CDR3 loop is CASSFPGQGRYEQYV. The DNA for the CDR3 is TGTGCCAGCAGCTTTCCGGGACAGGGGCGGTACGAGCAGTACGTC.

The rearrangement links TRBV5-1 to TRBJ1-1; the D gene is possibly TRBD1 (5 bases). V gave up 4 bases and J gave up 3 bases, with 25 bases separating them. The V gene's germline CDR1 is SGHRS and CDR2 YFSETQ. This CDR3 region has 18 residues. CDR3 in amino acids: CASSPSVGTSLGDTEAFF. DNA of the CDR3: TGCGCCAGCAGCCCCTCCGTGGGGACTTCTCTAGGGGACACTGAAGCTTTCTTT.

This chain joins TRBV19 and TRBJ2-4, with 7 bases matching TRBD2. The junction had 7 bases not matched to a gene; V was cut back by 5 bases and J by 0 bases. In germline, CDR1 is LNHDA, CDR2 SQIVND (reference sequence). CDR3 length: 16 amino acids. In DNA, the CDR3 is TGTGCCAGTAGTCCTCGACTAGCCCTAGCCAAAAACATTCAGTACTTC. Its translation: CASSPRLALAKNIQYF.

The chain uses TRBV9 and TRBJ2-1; 9 bases line up with TRBD2. The V gene's germline CDR1 is SGDLS and CDR2 YYNGEE. The junction had 14 bases not matched to a gene; V was cut back by 4 bases and J by 9 bases. The CDR3 is 16 amino acids. The CDR3 region has the DNA TGTGCCAGCAGCCCGAGTGGCGGGGGGGCCCCCTTTGAGCAGTTCTTC. This translates into CASSPSGGGAPFEQFF. The full variable domain, its missing parts supplied by reference TRBV9 and TRBJ2-1, is DSGVTQTPKHLITATGQRVTLRCSPRSGDLSVYWYQQSLDQGLQFLIQYYNGEERAKGNILERFSAQQFPDLHSELNLSSLELGDSALYFCASSPSGGGAPFEQFFGPGTRLTVL.

J is TRBJ2-7 and V is TRBV5-6, with a weak D call TRBD2 (5 bases). The CDR3 runs to 13 residues. Germline CDR1 and CDR2: SGHDT and YYEEEE. V lost 4 bases and J lost 0, with 8 bases in between. For the CDR3, the DNA is TGTGCCAGCAGCCCTGAGGGCTCCTACGAGCAGTACTTC. As protein: CASSPEGSYEQYF.

The V gene is TRBV29-1, the J gene TRBJ2-2; TRBD1 aligns across 8 bases. Germline assignment: CDR1 SQVTM and CDR2 ANQGSEA. CDR3 size: 13 residues. V lost 6 bases to trimming and J lost 6 bases; unmatched junction nucleotides: 6. In DNA, the CDR3 is TGCAGCGTGTCAACAGGGGGATCCGGGGAGCTGTTTTTT. Protein product: CSVSTGGSGELFF.

The gene calls are TRBV5-1 and TRBJ2-5; D is unresolved. The J call may be wrong; the DNA end is better matched by TRBJ2-7. This CDR3 comprises 13 residues. Germline lookup yields CDR1 SGHRS and CDR2 YFSETQ. The CDR3 region is CASSLGTESEQYF. CDR3 DNA sequence: TGCGCCAGCAGCCTCGGAACGGAGAGCGAGCAGTACTTC.

J is TRBJ2-1 and V is TRBV19; D possibly corresponds to TRBD2 (5 bases). This CDR3 region has 14 residues. V was trimmed by 0 bases and J by 5 bases, leaving 8 bases between them. Germline V gene lookup returns CDR1 LNHDA and CDR2 SQIVND (reference sequence). The DNA of the CDR3 is TGTGCCAGTAGTATAGAAAGGACTGACAATGAGCAGTTCTTC. Encoded protein: CASSIERTDNEQFF.

J is TRBJ2-7 and V is TRBV21-1; the table's D call, TRBD2, was not checked against the DNA. TRBV21-1 is tagged as a pseudogene. This CDR3 is 16 amino acids long. The chain's CDR3 is CASSKDRLADTYEQYF. DNA for the CDR3: TGTGCCAGCAGCAAAGATCGACTAGCGGACACCTACGAGCAGTACTTC.

CDR3 DNA: TGCGCCAGCAGCTTGGGGACAGGGTTCACAGATACGCAGTATTTT. This encodes CASSLGTGFTDTQYF. The chain links TRBV5-1 to TRBJ2-3, with 8 bases fitting TRBD1. CDR1 SGHRS and CDR2 YFSETQ come from the germline V gene. V shed 0 bases, J shed 2 bases, and the junction held 2 bases outside the gene matches. This CDR3 spans 15 amino acids.

This chain connects TRBV5-1 to TRBJ2-7; 8 bases agree with TRBD1. Germline trimming cut 3 bases from V and 2 bases from J; bases unmatched to any gene: 7. The CDR3 contains 15 residues. Germline CDR1 and CDR2: SGHRS and YFSETQ. CDR3 in amino acids: CASSYGTGRTYEQYF. CDR3 coding DNA: TGCGCCAGCAGCTATGGGACAGGACGAACCTACGAGCAGTACTTC.

The CDR3 DNA reads as TGTGCCAGCAGCTTACAGGGGATCGTCACTGAAGCTTTCTTT. This sequence encodes CASSLQGIVTEAFF. The chain links TRBV7-6 to TRBJ1-1, with D possibly matching TRBD1 (6 bases). Trimming stripped 2 bases from V and 4 bases from J, with 11 bases between. Germline lookup yields CDR1 SGHVS and CDR2 FNYEAQ. This CDR3 has 14 residues.